Below, 14 T cell receptor beta chains from the same sample are listed, as sequenced in a study of OX40 agonist ivuxolimab in advanced cancers. Repertoires were generated with immunoSEQ multiplex PCR, while TCRdb's copy carries only in-frame clones and drops some. The sample contains around 67,000 clones, 80% of which appear only once. The specimen comprised CD4+ or CD8+ T cells sorted from blood, sampled in a trial of the OX40 agonist ivuxolimab. The receptors come from an adult with an advanced solid tumor such as melanoma, head and neck, liver or kidney cancer.

The V gene is TRBV25-1, the J gene TRBJ2-1; either TRBD1 or TRBD2 may fit D (5 bases each). V was trimmed by 5 bases and J by 5 bases, leaving 7 bases between them. CDR3 length equals 12 residues. The V gene's germline CDR1 is MGHDK and CDR2 SYGVNS. CDR3 region: CASSWDHNEQFF. The CDR3 nucleotides are TGTGCCAGCAGTTGGGACCACAATGAGCAGTTCTTC. The variable domain in full, completed from reference TRBV25-1 and TRBJ2-1, reads EADIYQTPRYLVIGTGKKITLECSQTMGHDKMYWYQQDPGMELHLIHYSYGVNSTEKGDLSSESTVSRIRTEHFPLTLESARPSHTSQYLCASSWDHNEQFFGPGTRLTVL.

This clone appeared a few times. This chain links TRBV30 with TRBJ1-1, with TRBD1 as a possible D gene (6 bases). There are 14 residues in the CDR3. The germline V gene has CDR1 GTSNPN and CDR2 SVGIG (reference sequence). The V end was cut by 2 bases, the J end by 5 bases, with 15 bases between. This CDR3 is CAWSLHRVRTEAFF. The CDR3 bases are TGTGCCTGGAGTCTCCACAGGGTGAGAACTGAAGCTTTCTTT. Supplemented by reference TRBV30 and TRBJ1-1, the full variable domain reads SQTIHQWPATLVQPVGSPLSLECTVEGTSNPNLYWYRQAAGRGLQLLFYSVGIGQISSEVPQNLSASRPQDRQFILSSKKLLLSDSGFYLCAWSLHRVRTEAFFGQGTRLTVV.

The chain recombines TRBV5-1 with TRBJ1-2; perhaps TRBD1 as D (6 bases). The CDR3 is 13 amino acids. Germline CDR1 and CDR2: SGHRS and YFSETQ. V was trimmed by 2 bases and J by 8 bases, leaving 13 bases between them. The CDR3 sequence: CASSLGRGEGYTF. For the CDR3, the DNA is TGCGCCAGCAGCTTAGGCAGGGGAGAAGGCTACACCTTC.

The chain recombines TRBV19 with TRBJ2-3; TRBD1 agrees at 7 bases. Germline lookup yields CDR1 LNHDA and CDR2 SQIVND (reference sequence). Trimming cost V 10 bases and J 1 base; bases outside gene matches: 8. CDR3 size: 14 residues. CDR3 sequence (DNA): TGTGCCACCTCAAGACAGGGAGGCACAGATACGCAGTATTTT. Protein: CATSRQGGTDTQYF.

Points on this clone: Other DNA sequences within the sample encode an identical CDR3. The chain has TRBV6-1 and TRBJ2-7, with D perhaps TRBD1 or TRBD2 (5 bases each). Per germline, CDR1 MNHNS and CDR2 SASEGT. This CDR3 is built from 13 residues. Trimming pared 8 bases from V and 2 bases from J, leaving 13 bases between. This CDR3 reads CASLRDGAYEQYF. The CDR3 bases are TGTGCCAGCCTCCGGGACGGGGCCTACGAGCAGTACTTC.

This sequence joins TRBV19 and TRBJ2-1; D gene uncertain. CDR1 and CDR2 (germline): LNHDA, SQIVND (reference sequence). The CDR3 runs 16 residues. Trimming cost V 3 bases and J 6 bases, with 18 bases left between them. CDR3 sequence (DNA): TGTGCCAGTAGTATCTCCCTATATGCACCGTTCAATGAGCAGTTCTTC. This translates into CASSISLYAPFNEQFF.

This CDR3 reads CASSEAGRGSPLHF. The DNA of the CDR3 is TGTGCCAGCAGTGAAGCCGGCAGGGGTTCACCCCTCCACTTT. V gene TRBV6-1 combines with J gene TRBJ1-6; TRBD1 is a possible D gene (6 bases). This CDR3 contains 14 residues. The ends were cut back, 0 bases at V and 9 bases at J, with 9 bases in the middle. Germline V gene lookup returns CDR1 MNHNS and CDR2 SASEGT.

With respect to this clone: At one of its ends the junction is not consistent with the germline gene, which may arise from a read error. Other nucleotide sequences from this sample produce the same CDR3. The chain joins TRBV29-1 to TRBJ2-2; D perhaps matches TRBD1 (6 bases). Germline V lookup: CDR1 SQVTM, CDR2 ANQGSEA. The CDR3 covers 13 residues. The DNA of the CDR3 is TGCAGTGTTGGGCAGGGGAGTACCGGGGAGCTGTTTTTT. Its translation: CSVGQGSTGELFF.

The chain employs TRBV11-2 and TRBJ2-4; D perhaps matches TRBD2 (6 bases). The germline V gene has CDR1 SGHAT and CDR2 FQNNGV. Trimming removed 6 bases at V and 1 base at J, with 25 bases between. The CDR3 has 19 amino acids. CDR3 sequence reads: CASRRGRDLKTKAKNIQYF. The DNA for the CDR3 is TGTGCCAGCAGGCGCGGTCGGGACTTAAAGACTAAGGCCAAAAACATTCAGTACTTC.

The chain combines TRBV5-1 with TRBJ2-5; TRBD2 matches 10 bases. With V trimmed by 4 bases and J by 5 bases, 5 bases remained unmatched. Germline CDR1 is SGHRS and CDR2 is YFSETQ. CDR3 size: 14 residues. The CDR3 sequence: CASSAGTSVETQYF. The CDR3 bases are TGCGCCAGCAGCGCCGGGACTAGCGTGGAGACCCAGTACTTC.

V gene TRBV5-1 combines with J gene TRBJ2-1; D may match TRBD1 or TRBD2 (5 bases each). This CDR3 has 15 residues. The V and J ends lost 0 bases and 4 bases respectively, with 11 bases between them. CDR1 is SGHRS, CDR2 YFSETQ, per germline. Here the CDR3 DNA reads TGCGCCAGCAGCTTGGGGGGGAACGATTACAATGAGCAGTTCTTC. It codes for CASSLGGNDYNEQFF.

The J gene is TRBJ1-2, the V gene TRBV6-6; 10 bases agree with TRBD1. The CDR3 is 14 residues long. With 6 bases clipped from V and 5 bases from J, the junction kept 6 bases outside the gene matches. Per germline, CDR1 MNHNY and CDR2 SVGAGI (reference sequence). The DNA for the CDR3 is TGTGCCAGCAGCGACAGGGGGCCTACATATGGCTACACCTTC. Residues: CASSDRGPTYGYTF.

The chain links TRBV18 to TRBJ1-2, with D possibly TRBD1 on 5 matching bases. CDR1 and CDR2 (germline): KGHSH, LQKENI. CDR3 length: 13 amino acids. Between the trimmed V and J ends, which lost 3 bases and 3 bases, there was a span of 8 bases. The CDR3 here is CASSPDSYYGYTF. In nucleotides, the CDR3 is TGTGCCAGCTCACCCGACAGCTACTATGGCTACACCTTC.

V and J are TRBV7-2 and TRBJ2-1, with 11 bases identical to TRBD2. The CDR3 is 15 amino acids. CDR1 is SGHTA, CDR2 FQGNSA, per germline. J gave up 8 bases and V 5 bases, and 8 bases lay outside the gene matches. CDR3 region: CASSPLAGGSYEQFF. The CDR3 bases are TGTGCCAGCAGCCCTTTAGCGGGGGGGTCCTATGAGCAGTTCTTC.